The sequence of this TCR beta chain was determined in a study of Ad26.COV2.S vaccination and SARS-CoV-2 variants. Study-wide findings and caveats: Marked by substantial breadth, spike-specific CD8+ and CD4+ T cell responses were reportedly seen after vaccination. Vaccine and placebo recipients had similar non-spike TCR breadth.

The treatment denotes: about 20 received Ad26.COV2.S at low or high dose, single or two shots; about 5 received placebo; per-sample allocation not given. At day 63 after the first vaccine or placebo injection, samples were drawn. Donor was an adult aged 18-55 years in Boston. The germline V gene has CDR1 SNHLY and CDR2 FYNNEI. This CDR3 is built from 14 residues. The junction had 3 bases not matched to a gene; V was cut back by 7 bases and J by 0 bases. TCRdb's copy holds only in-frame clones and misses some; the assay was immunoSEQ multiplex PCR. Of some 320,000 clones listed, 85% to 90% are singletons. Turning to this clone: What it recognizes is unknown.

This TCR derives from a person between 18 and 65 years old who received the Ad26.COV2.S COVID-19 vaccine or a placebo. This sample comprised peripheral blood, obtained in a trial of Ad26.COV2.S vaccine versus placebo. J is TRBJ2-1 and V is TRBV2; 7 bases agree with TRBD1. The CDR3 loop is CASNRGYSYNEQFF. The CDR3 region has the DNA TGTGCCAGCAACAGGGGCTACTCCTACAATGAGCAGTTCTTC.